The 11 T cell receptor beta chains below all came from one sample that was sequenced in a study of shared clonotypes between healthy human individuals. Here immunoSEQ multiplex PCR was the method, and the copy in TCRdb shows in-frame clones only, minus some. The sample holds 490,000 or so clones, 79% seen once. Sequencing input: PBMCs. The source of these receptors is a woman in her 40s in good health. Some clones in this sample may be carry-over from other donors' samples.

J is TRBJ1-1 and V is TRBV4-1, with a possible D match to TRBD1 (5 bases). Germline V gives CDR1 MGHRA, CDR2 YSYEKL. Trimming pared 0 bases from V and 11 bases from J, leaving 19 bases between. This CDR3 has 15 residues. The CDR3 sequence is CASSQDFRDSGVAFF. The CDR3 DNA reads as TGCGCCAGCAGCCAAGATTTCCGGGACTCGGGGGTGGCTTTCTTT.

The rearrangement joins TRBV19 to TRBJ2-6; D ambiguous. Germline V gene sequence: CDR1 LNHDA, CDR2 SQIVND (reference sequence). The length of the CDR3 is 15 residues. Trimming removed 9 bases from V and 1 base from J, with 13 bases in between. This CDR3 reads CASGWGRSGANVLTF. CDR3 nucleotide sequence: TGTGCCAGCGGGTGGGGAAGGTCTGGGGCCAACGTCCTGACTTTC.

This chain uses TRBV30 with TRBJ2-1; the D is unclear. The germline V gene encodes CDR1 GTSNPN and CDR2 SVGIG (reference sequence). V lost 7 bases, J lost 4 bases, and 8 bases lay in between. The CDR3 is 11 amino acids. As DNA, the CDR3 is TGTGCCTTTAAGACTTACAATGAGCAGTTCTTC. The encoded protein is CAFKTYNEQFF.

The CDR3 DNA follows: TGCAGCGTGCCCGGGACAGCCCAATTCGAGCAGTACTTC. Protein product: CSVPGTAQFEQYF. This chain uses TRBV29-1 with TRBJ2-7, with 7 bases identical to TRBD1. Germline V gene lookup returns CDR1 SQVTM and CDR2 ANQGSEA. V lost 6 bases to trimming and J lost 6 bases; unmatched junction nucleotides: 11. The CDR3 consists of 13 residues.

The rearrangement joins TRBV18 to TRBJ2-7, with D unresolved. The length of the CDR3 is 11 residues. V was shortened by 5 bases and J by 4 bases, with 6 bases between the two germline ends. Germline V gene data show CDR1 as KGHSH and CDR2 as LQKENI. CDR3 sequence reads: CASSAQYEQYF. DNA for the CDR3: TGTGCCAGCTCAGCCCAGTACGAGCAGTACTTC.

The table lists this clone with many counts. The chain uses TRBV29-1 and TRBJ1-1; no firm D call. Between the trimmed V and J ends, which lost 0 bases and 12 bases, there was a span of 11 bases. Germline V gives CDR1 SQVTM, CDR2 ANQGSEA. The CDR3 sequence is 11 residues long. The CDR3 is CSVEEGLGTFF. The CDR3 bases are TGCAGCGTTGAAGAAGGACTTGGAACTTTCTTT. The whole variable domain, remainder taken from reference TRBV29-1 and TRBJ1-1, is SAVISQKPSRDICQRGTSLTIQCQVDSQVTMMFWYRQQPGQSLTLIATANQGSEATYESGFVIDKFPISRPNLTFSTLTVSNMSPEDSSIYLCSVEEGLGTFFGQGTRLTVV.

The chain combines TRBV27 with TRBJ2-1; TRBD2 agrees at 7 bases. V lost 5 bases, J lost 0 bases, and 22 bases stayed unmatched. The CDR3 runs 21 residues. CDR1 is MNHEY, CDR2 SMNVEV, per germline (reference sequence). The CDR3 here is CASSPPGPNGWGGGSYNEQFF. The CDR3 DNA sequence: TGTGCCAGCAGTCCTCCCGGGCCGAACGGTTGGGGCGGGGGCTCCTACAATGAGCAGTTCTTC.

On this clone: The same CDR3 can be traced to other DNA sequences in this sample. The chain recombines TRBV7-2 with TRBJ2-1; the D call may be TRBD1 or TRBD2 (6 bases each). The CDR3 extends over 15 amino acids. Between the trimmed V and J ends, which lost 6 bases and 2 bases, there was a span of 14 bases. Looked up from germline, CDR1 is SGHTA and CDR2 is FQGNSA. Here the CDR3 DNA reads TGTGCCAGCAGTCTAGGGGGGAGAACCTACAATGAGCAGTTCTTC. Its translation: CASSLGGRTYNEQFF.

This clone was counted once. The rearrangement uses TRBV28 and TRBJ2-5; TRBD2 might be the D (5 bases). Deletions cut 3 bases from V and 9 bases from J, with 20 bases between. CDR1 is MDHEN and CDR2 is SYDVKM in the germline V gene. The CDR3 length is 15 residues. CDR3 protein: CASSFRWGRPGAQYF. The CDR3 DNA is TGTGCCAGCAGTTTTAGGTGGGGTAGGCCCGGGGCCCAGTACTTC.

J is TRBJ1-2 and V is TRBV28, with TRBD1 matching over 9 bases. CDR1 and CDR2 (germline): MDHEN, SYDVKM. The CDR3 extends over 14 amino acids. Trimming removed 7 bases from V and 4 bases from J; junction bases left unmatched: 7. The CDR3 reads CASTRTGDVYGYTF. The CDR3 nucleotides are TGTGCCAGCACCCGGACAGGGGACGTCTATGGCTACACCTTC.

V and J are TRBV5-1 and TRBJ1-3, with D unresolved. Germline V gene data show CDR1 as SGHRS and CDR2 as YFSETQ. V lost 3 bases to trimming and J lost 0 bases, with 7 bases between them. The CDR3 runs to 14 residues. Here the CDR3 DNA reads TGCGCCAGCAGCTCGCATAGCTCTGGAAACACCATATATTTT. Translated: CASSSHSSGNTIYF.